Listed here are 28 T cell receptor beta chains from one sample, sequenced in a study of T cell responses to AZD1222 COVID-19 vaccine. Libraries were prepared by immunoSEQ multiplex PCR; TCRdb keeps only in-frame clonotypes and omits some of them. Of about 120,000 clones listed, around 90% were seen once; the top ten hold about 1.2%. The sample was peripheral blood, taken on day 0 of AZD1222 vaccination. Receptors were obtained from an adult in good health.

V and J are TRBV11-2 and TRBJ2-7, with TRBD1 as a possible D gene (5 bases). This CDR3 spans 14 amino acids. Trimming took 7 bases from V and 7 from J, leaving 20 bases between them. CDR1 is SGHAT and CDR2 is FQNNGV in the germline V gene. This CDR3 is CASTSAGPKGEQYF. Written as DNA, the CDR3 is TGTGCCAGCACCTCAGCAGGGCCCAAAGGGGAGCAGTACTTC.

The gene calls are TRBV7-8 and TRBJ1-2; TRBD1 aligns across 10 bases. The V and J ends lost 5 bases and 4 bases, in that order; junction bases with no gene match: 4. Germline CDR1 and CDR2: SGHVS and FQNEAQ. CDR3 length: 14 amino acids. In DNA, the CDR3 is TGTGCCAGCAGCCGTCGGGACAGGGGCTATGGCTACACCTTC. This codes for CASSRRDRGYGYTF.

This chain links TRBV5-4 with TRBJ2-1; 15 positions agree with TRBD2. Per germline, CDR1 SGHNT and CDR2 YYREEE (reference sequence). The V segment lost 3 bases and the J segment 0 bases; nucleotides outside the gene matches: 7. The length of the CDR3 is 19 residues. CDR3 protein: CASSSGTSGGSSSYNEQFF. The CDR3 coding sequence is TGTGCCAGCAGCTCGGGGACTAGCGGGGGGTCCAGCTCCTACAATGAGCAGTTCTTC.

The chain combines TRBV5-5 with TRBJ1-1; the match to TRBD1 covers 8 bases. This CDR3 has 17 residues. Unmatched junction bases numbered 12, after V lost 2 bases and J lost 3 bases. Germline V gene lookup returns CDR1 SGHKS and CDR2 YYEKEE (reference sequence). DNA of the CDR3: TGTGCCAGCAGCTTTAAAGACGGAGACAGGGGCCACACTGAAGCTTTCTTT. Protein: CASSFKDGDRGHTEAFF.

The gene calls are TRBV24-1 and TRBJ1-4, with D possibly matching TRBD1 (6 bases). The germline V gene has CDR1 KGHDR and CDR2 SFDVKD. The CDR3 sequence is 19 residues long. Trimming took 2 bases from V and 7 from J, leaving 25 bases between them. The DNA for the CDR3 is TGTGCCACCAGTGATTGTGAGACAGGTCCGATCCGGGTGAGTGAAAAACTGTTTTTT. This sequence encodes CATSDCETGPIRVSEKLFF.

This clone was seen only once. The chain is built from TRBV4-3 and TRBJ1-1; no reliable D call. The CDR3 totals 15 residues. The ends were cut back, 0 bases at V and 1 base at J, with 9 bases in the middle. CDR1 LGHNA and CDR2 YSLEER come from the germline V gene. The chain's CDR3 is CASSQDSASNTEAFF. For the CDR3, the DNA is TGCGCCAGCAGCCAAGATTCGGCGTCGAACACTGAAGCTTTCTTT.

V gene TRBV10-3 combines with J gene TRBJ1-6; the D gene is possibly TRBD1 (6 bases). Germline V gene sequence: CDR1 ENHRY, CDR2 SYGVKD. V was cut by 10 bases and J by 5 bases, with 18 bases left in between. The CDR3 has 15 residues. The CDR3: CATGGGANNNSPLHF. The CDR3 DNA follows: TGTGCCACCGGTGGGGGCGCGAACAATAATTCACCCCTCCACTTT.

The V gene is TRBV19, the J gene TRBJ2-5; weak D call: TRBD2 (5 bases). Per germline, CDR1 LNHDA and CDR2 SQIVND (reference sequence). Trimming removed 3 bases at V and 5 bases at J, with 10 bases between. The CDR3 extends over 13 amino acids. Written as DNA, the CDR3 is TGTGCCAGTAGTATGGTAGGGAGCGAGACCCAGTACTTC. Protein: CASSMVGSETQYF.

V and J are TRBV30 and TRBJ1-4; D is perhaps TRBD1 (6 bases). V lost 1 base, J lost 5 bases, and 11 bases lay in between. The V gene's germline CDR1 is GTSNPN and CDR2 SVGIG (reference sequence). The CDR3 is 14 residues long. The DNA of the CDR3 is TGTGCCTGGAGTGGGGGGGCGGAAAATGAAAAACTGTTTTTT. It is translated as CAWSGGAENEKLFF.

Only one count was recorded for this clone. This chain links TRBV5-4 with TRBJ2-2, with TRBD2 matching 10 bases. The CDR3 runs to 16 residues. CDR1 and CDR2 (germline): SGHNT, YYREEE (reference sequence). J was trimmed by 7 bases and V by 3 bases; bases with no gene match: 9. CDR3 nucleotide sequence: TGTGCCAGCAGCTCAAGTAGCGGGGGGATGGGCGGGGAGCTGTTTTTT. Its protein is CASSSSSGGMGGELFF.

This chain connects TRBV12-5 to TRBJ1-6; D is unclear. CDR1 is LGHNT, CDR2 FRNRAP, per germline. Trimming removed 7 bases at V and 0 bases at J, with 7 bases between. CDR3 length: 14 amino acids. Here the CDR3 reads CASAVSSYNSPLHF. The CDR3 DNA reads TGTGCTAGTGCCGTAAGCTCCTATAATTCACCCCTCCACTTT.

This clone was observed a handful of times. The chain recombines TRBV4-1 with TRBJ1-5; D gene unclear. The CDR3 is 15 residues long. Germline CDR1 reads MGHRA; CDR2 reads YSYEKL. The ends were cut back, 5 bases at V and 1 base at J, with 12 bases in the middle. The CDR3 DNA is TGCGCCAGCAGCGGATCAGTGGGGAGCAATCAGCCCCAGCATTTT. Encoded protein: CASSGSVGSNQPQHF.

This rearrangement joins TRBV6-2 or TRBV6-3 to TRBJ2-1; D may correspond to TRBD1 or TRBD2 (5 bases each). This CDR3 spans 16 amino acids. Trimming removed 6 bases from V and 1 base from J, with 16 bases in between. Germline CDR1 reads MNHEY; CDR2 reads SVGEGT. CDR3 in amino acids: CASSPTPGSSYNEQFF. CDR3 DNA sequence: TGTGCCAGCAGCCCTACCCCAGGGAGTTCCTACAATGAGCAGTTCTTC.

The chain carries TRBV4-1 and TRBJ2-3, with D tentatively TRBD2 (5 bases). The CDR3 loop spans 17 amino acids. V lost 0 bases and J lost 2, with 15 bases in between. Germline values: CDR1 MGHRA, CDR2 YSYEKL. The CDR3 DNA is TGCGCCAGCAGCCAAGAAGGAGCTAGCATAGTCACAGATACGCAGTATTTT. Its protein product is CASSQEGASIVTDTQYF.

This clone has a single count. The V call is TRBV19, the J call TRBJ2-7, with a possible D match to TRBD1 (6 bases). V was trimmed by 9 bases and J by 1 base, leaving 13 bases between them. The germline gives CDR1 LNHDA, CDR2 SQIVND (reference sequence). The CDR3 spans 13 residues. In DNA, the CDR3 is TGTGCCAGCGCGCGACAGGTATCCTACGAGCAGTACTTC. It codes for CASARQVSYEQYF.

The gene calls are TRBV7-2 and TRBJ1-6; 7 bases agree with TRBD1. The CDR3 spans 16 residues. Germline values: CDR1 SGHTA, CDR2 FQGNSA. The V segment lost 4 bases and the J segment 9 bases; nucleotides outside the gene matches: 12. CDR3 protein: CASSWGATGPGSPLHF. The DNA of the CDR3 is TGTGCCAGCAGCTGGGGGGCGACAGGGCCGGGTTCACCCCTCCACTTT.

This chain uses TRBV6-5 with TRBJ1-6; D is unclear. CDR1 and CDR2 (germline): MNHEY, SVGAGI. Trimming took off 4 bases at V and 7 bases at J, with 8 bases between the two ends. The CDR3 spans 13 residues. The CDR3 DNA reads as TGTGCCAGCAGTTTACAGCCCAATTCACCCCTCCACTTT. It is translated as CASSLQPNSPLHF.

This chain joins TRBV5-6 and TRBJ1-1, with a tentative D call TRBD1 (5 bases). Germline V gene sequence: CDR1 SGHDT, CDR2 YYEEEE. The CDR3 runs to 14 residues. Trimming shortened V by 2 bases and J by 11 bases, and 19 bases separated the two germline ends. The CDR3 DNA is TGTGCCAGCAGCTTTAGATCGGAGGGGATGGTGGCTTTCTTT. Protein product: CASSFRSEGMVAFF.

This chain joins TRBV5-1 and TRBJ1-2, with 9 bases matching TRBD1. Germline CDR1 SGHRS, CDR2 YFSETQ. J was trimmed by 6 bases and V by 5 bases; bases with no gene match: 11. This CDR3 is built from 15 residues. The CDR3 spells CASSQYTGGANGYTF. The CDR3 DNA sequence: TGCGCCAGCAGTCAATATACAGGGGGCGCCAATGGCTACACCTTC.

This chain links TRBV4-2 with TRBJ2-5, with a possible D match to TRBD2 (6 bases). V lost 0 bases and J lost 4, with 12 bases in between. Per the germline V gene, CDR1 is LGHNA and CDR2 is YNFKEQ. This CDR3 contains 15 residues. The CDR3: CASSQEGTAGETQYF. CDR3 in DNA: TGTGCCAGCAGCCAAGAGGGTACAGCGGGAGAGACCCAGTACTTC.

This clone has just one count. The rearrangement links TRBV7-9 to TRBJ1-1, with a tentative D call TRBD1 (6 bases). The germline CDR1 and CDR2 sequences are SEHNR and FQNEAQ (reference sequence). CDR3 length: 19 residues. The germline V and J ends were trimmed by 0 bases and 6 bases, with 26 bases remaining between them. The CDR3 sequence is CASSLARIGRGSGDAEAFF. The CDR3 DNA reads as TGTGCCAGCAGCTTAGCGCGAATCGGGCGGGGGTCAGGGGACGCTGAAGCTTTCTTT.

This chain connects TRBV5-1 to TRBJ2-3; the D call may be TRBD1 or TRBD2 (5 bases each). The length of the CDR3 is 17 residues. Germline values: CDR1 SGHRS, CDR2 YFSETQ. V was pared by 0 bases and J by 6 bases, with 20 bases between. The CDR3 loop is CASSLENRLLGTDTQYF. The CDR3 DNA is TGCGCCAGCAGCTTGGAAAATAGACTTTTAGGGACGGATACGCAGTATTTT.

V gene TRBV6-1 combines with J gene TRBJ1-1; D may be TRBD1 (6 bases). Looked up from germline, CDR1 is MNHNS and CDR2 is SASEGT. V lost 2 bases to trimming and J lost 1 base, with 8 bases between them. This CDR3 comprises 14 residues. The CDR3 coding sequence is TGTGCCAGCAGTGAACAGGGGAGGAACACTGAAGCTTTCTTT. This codes for CASSEQGRNTEAFF.

The V gene is TRBV15, the J gene TRBJ1-1; D not resolved. V was pared by 4 bases and J by 2 bases, with 2 bases between. The V gene's germline CDR1 is LNHNV and CDR2 YYDKDF (reference sequence). This CDR3 is 11 amino acids long. DNA for the CDR3: TGTGCCACCAGCACCAACACTGAAGCTTTCTTT. This gives the protein CATSTNTEAFF.

Regarding this clone: This same CDR3 is encoded by further DNA sequences in the sample. The chain is built from TRBV12-3 or TRBV12-4 and TRBJ2-2, with no clear D. Trimming stripped 6 bases from V and 5 bases from J, with 7 bases between. This CDR3 is 12 amino acids long. CDR3 in amino acids: CASSPLTGELFF. Here the CDR3 DNA reads TGTGCCAGCAGCCCCTTAACCGGGGAGCTGTTTTTT.

This chain connects TRBV12-5 to TRBJ1-5, with TRBD1 matching 8 bases. Germline V lookup: CDR1 LGHNT, CDR2 FRNRAP. Trimming cost V 0 bases and J 4 bases; bases outside gene matches: 8. The CDR3 runs 17 residues. The CDR3 is CASGLVQGRGQNQPQHF. DNA for the CDR3: TGTGCTAGTGGTTTGGTACAAGGCAGGGGGCAAAATCAGCCCCAGCATTTT.

This clone was recorded only once. This chain links TRBV6-2 or TRBV6-3 with TRBJ2-5, with a possible D match to TRBD1 (6 bases). V was clipped by 4 bases and J by 4 bases, with 19 bases between them. Germline V gene sequence: CDR1 MNHEY, CDR2 SVGEGT. This CDR3 has 16 amino acids. The CDR3 nucleotides are TGTGCCAGCAGTTTCGGGACAAGCCCTGGGGCAGAGACCCAGTACTTC. Protein: CASSFGTSPGAETQYF.

The rearrangement uses TRBV6-5 and TRBJ1-5; 7 bases line up with TRBD1. Germline assignment: CDR1 MNHEY and CDR2 SVGAGI. The CDR3 is 14 amino acids. J gave up 4 bases and V 5 bases, and 5 bases lay outside the gene matches. CDR3 in DNA: TGTGCCAGCAGTACCCCAGGGGGTAATCAGCCCCAGCATTTT. Its protein is CASSTPGGNQPQHF.